The clone carrying this TCR beta chain was recorded at least ten times. The antigen is undetermined. The sample originates from a study of T cells in Graves' hyperthyroidism and ophthalmopathy. Regarding the study as a whole: The blood repertoire included most of the expanded thyroid clonotypes above 0.001.

The trim removed 4 bases at V and 0 bases at J, leaving 12 bases unmatched. Germline lookup yields CDR1 SGHRS and CDR2 YFSETQ. CDR3 length: 19 amino acids. Amplification of TCR beta CDR3 regions used RNA as the template. The HTBI primer set drove a first-round RT-PCR of the TCR CDR3. TCRdb ran MiXCR on the multiplex PCR reads and lists one entry per CDR3 protein. This sample carries roughly 500,000 distinct CDR3 sequences, 46% of them seen once, and the ten largest clones take 44%. The clonotype was recovered from an adult woman with Graves' disease, either hyperthyroidism or ophthalmopathy (not recorded which). This chain connects TRBV5-1 to TRBJ2-7, with 14 bases aligning to TRBD2. Sequencing was done on a sample of peripheral blood or thyroid tissue (not recorded which). In DNA, the CDR3 is TGCGCCAGCAGCCTGAAAGGACTAGCGGGAGGACCAAGCTCCTACGAGCAGTACTTC. Its translation: CASSLKGLAGGPSSYEQYF.